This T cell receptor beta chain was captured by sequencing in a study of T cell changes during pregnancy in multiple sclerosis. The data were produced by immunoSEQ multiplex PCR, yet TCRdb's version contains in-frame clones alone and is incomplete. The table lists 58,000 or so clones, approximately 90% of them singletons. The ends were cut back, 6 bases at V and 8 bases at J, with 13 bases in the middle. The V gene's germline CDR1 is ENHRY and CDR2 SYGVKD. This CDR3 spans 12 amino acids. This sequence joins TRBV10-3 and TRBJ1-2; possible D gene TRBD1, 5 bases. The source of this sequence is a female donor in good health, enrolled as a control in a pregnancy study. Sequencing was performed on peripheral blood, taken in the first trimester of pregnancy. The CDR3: CAIRDISLGYTF. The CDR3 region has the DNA TGTGCCATCAGGGACATATCCCTGGGCTACACCTTC.